This TCR beta chain was retrieved from a study of OX40 agonist ivuxolimab in advanced cancers. Clones were sequenced by immunoSEQ multiplex PCR, and TCRdb holds only the in-frame ones, with some missing. The profile shows some 60,000 clones, 75% to 90% of them singletons. The CDR3 runs to 16 residues. The V and J ends lost 0 bases and 0 bases respectively, with 13 bases between them. CDR1 is SGHRS and CDR2 is YFSETQ in the germline V gene. V and J are TRBV5-1 and TRBJ2-7, with a possible D match to TRBD1 (5 bases). The material was CD4+ or CD8+ T cells sorted from blood, obtained in a trial of the OX40 agonist ivuxolimab. This clonotype was sampled from an adult with an advanced solid tumor such as melanoma, head and neck, liver or kidney cancer. The CDR3 region has the DNA TGCGCCAGCAGCTTGGAGGGGCACCGATCCTCCTACGAGCAGTACTTC. This encodes CASSLEGHRSSYEQYF.